The 24 T cell receptor beta chains in this list originate from one sample, sequenced in a study of long-term antiretroviral therapy in people with HIV. Run at survey level, the immunoSEQ assay was version v3.0. Produced via immunoSEQ multiplex PCR; TCRdb's table is partial and in-frame only. Here the sample spans 10,000 to 13,000 clones, roughly four fifths being singletons. Material: unsorted PBMCs, obtained 1.2 years after starting antiretroviral therapy. These receptors all come from a middle-aged man with HIV.

The chain employs TRBV28 and TRBJ1-2; the D gene is possibly TRBD1 (6 bases). The V end was cut by 5 bases, the J end by 0 bases, with 13 bases between. Germline loops: CDR1 MDHEN, CDR2 SYDVKM. The CDR3 runs 15 residues. The DNA for the CDR3 is TGTGCCAGCAGTAAAGCGACAGGTTCTAACTATGGCTACACCTTC. The encoded protein is CASSKATGSNYGYTF.

This clone showed up just once. This sequence joins TRBV7-2 and TRBJ2-3; weak D call: TRBD1 (6 bases). Germline V gene sequence: CDR1 SGHTA, CDR2 FQGNSA. V gave up 6 bases and J gave up 5 bases, with 15 bases separating them. There are 14 residues in the CDR3. For the CDR3, the DNA is TGTGCCAGCAGTTCCCACAGGGACGGAGATACGCAGTATTTT. Amino acid sequence: CASSSHRDGDTQYF.

The chain recombines TRBV18 with TRBJ1-3; the D is unclear. With 1 base removed from V and 1 base from J, the gap between germline ends came to 8 bases. The CDR3 consists of 15 residues. Germline V gene lookup returns CDR1 KGHSH and CDR2 LQKENI. The CDR3 DNA is TGTGCCAGCTCACCACAGGGTTATTCTGGAAACACCATATATTTT. This gives the protein CASSPQGYSGNTIYF.

The V and J genes are TRBV4-3 and TRBJ2-7; 9 bases map to TRBD1. CDR1 LGHNA and CDR2 YSLEER come from the germline V gene. CDR3 length: 14 amino acids. V was clipped by 1 base and J by 2 bases; unmatched bases: 0. The CDR3 is CASSQGDRAYEQYF. The CDR3 DNA reads as TGCGCCAGCAGCCAAGGGGACAGGGCCTACGAGCAGTACTTC.

V usage is TRBV5-6 and J usage is TRBJ2-6, with D possibly TRBD1 on 7 matching bases. Germline-derived CDR1 and CDR2 are SGHDT and YYEEEE. The length of the CDR3 is 18 residues. V gave up 3 bases and J gave up 0 bases, with 16 bases separating them. The CDR3: CASSSGDRRRSGANVLTF. Here the CDR3 DNA reads TGTGCCAGCAGCTCGGGGGACAGACGACGCTCTGGGGCCAACGTCCTGACTTTC.

This clone was seen only a few times. The V gene is TRBV28, the J gene TRBJ1-2, with D unresolved. The CDR3 is made up of 13 amino acids. From germline, CDR1 is MDHEN and CDR2 SYDVKM. V shed 3 bases and J shed 2 bases, with 7 bases lying between them. The CDR3 loop reads CASSFERNYGYTF. CDR3 DNA: TGTGCCAGCAGTTTTGAACGCAACTATGGCTACACCTTC.

The J gene is TRBJ1-2, the V gene TRBV27, with 7 positions matching TRBD1. The ends lost 6 bases at V and 4 bases at J; junction bases unmatched: 17. The CDR3 totals 17 residues. Germline-derived CDR1 and CDR2 are MNHEY and SMNVEV (reference sequence). CDR3 in DNA: TGTGCCAGCAGGCCCGGACAGGAGTCTCGGTACCGCTATGGCTACACCTTC. It codes for CASRPGQESRYRYGYTF.

The rearrangement uses TRBV30 and TRBJ1-6, with D possibly TRBD1 on 5 matching bases. V lost 4 bases, J lost 1 base, and 5 bases lay in between. Germline CDR1 reads GTSNPN; CDR2 reads SVGIG (reference sequence). CDR3 length: 13 residues. CDR3 nucleotide sequence: TGTGCCTGGACAGGGTCCTATAATTCACCCCTCCACTTT. Its protein is CAWTGSYNSPLHF.

The chain uses TRBV11-2 and TRBJ1-3; D gene uncertain. The CDR3 runs to 16 residues. Trimming took 5 bases from V and 0 from J, leaving 14 bases between them. The germline V gene has CDR1 SGHAT and CDR2 FQNNGV. This chain's CDR3 is CASSPGGRLSGNTIYF. The CDR3 DNA sequence: TGTGCCAGCAGCCCGGGCGGGCGCCTCTCTGGAAACACCATATATTTT.

The chain recombines TRBV10-3 with TRBJ1-2; TRBD1 aligns across 7 bases. With 0 bases clipped from V and 2 bases from J, the junction kept 6 bases outside the gene matches. Germline V gene data show CDR1 as ENHRY and CDR2 as SYGVKD. This CDR3 spans 16 amino acids. The CDR3 loop is CAISESPQTGNYGYTF. For the CDR3, the DNA is TGTGCCATCAGTGAGTCGCCCCAGACAGGGAACTATGGCTACACCTTC.

J is TRBJ2-4 and V is TRBV29-1; 8 nucleotides line up with TRBD1. Germline V gene sequence: CDR1 SQVTM, CDR2 ANQGSEA. J gave up 6 bases and V 6 bases, and 7 bases lay outside the gene matches. The CDR3 extends over 13 amino acids. The chain's CDR3 is CSVTTGGRNIQYF. The CDR3 DNA follows: TGCAGCGTGACCACAGGGGGGAGAAACATTCAGTACTTC.

The chain couples TRBV2 to TRBJ1-5; D unclear. CDR1 and CDR2 from the germline V gene are SNHLY and FYNNEI. The CDR3 sequence is 14 residues long. V dropped 4 bases and J dropped 3 bases, with 10 bases sitting between them. The CDR3, as DNA: TGTGCCAGCAGTGCGGGCGCCGACAATCAGCCCCAGCATTTT. Translated: CASSAGADNQPQHF. The whole variable domain, filled in from reference TRBV2 and TRBJ1-5, reads EPEVTQTPSHQVTQMGQEVILRCVPISNHLYFYWYRQILGQKVEFLVSFYNNEISEKSEIFDDQFSVERPDGSNFTLKIRSTKLEDSAMYFCASSAGADNQPQHFGDGTRLSIL.

J is TRBJ1-1 and V is TRBV5-1; maybe TRBD1 (6 bases). The CDR3 is made up of 14 amino acids. The V end was cut by 5 bases, the J end by 6 bases, with 17 bases between. The germline gives CDR1 SGHRS, CDR2 YFSETQ. Written as DNA, the CDR3 is TGCGCCAGCAGTTCGACAGGCCCTAGGGCTGAAGCTTTCTTT. Protein sequence: CASSSTGPRAEAFF.

This chain uses TRBV5-3 with TRBJ2-3, with 8 bases matching TRBD2. TRBV5-3 is treated as an ORF (open reading frame) with a function not yet certain. The CDR3 is made up of 15 amino acids. V shed 0 bases and J 5 bases; nucleotides not matched to a gene: 5. The CDR3 spells CARSLVRGGVDTQYF. CDR3 nucleotides: TGTGCCAGAAGCTTGGTCCGGGGGGGGGTAGATACGCAGTATTTT.

The V call is TRBV28, the J call TRBJ1-5; 7 nucleotides match TRBD1. The CDR3 has 15 amino acids. V was clipped by 5 bases and J by 2 bases; unmatched bases: 6. The germline CDR1 and CDR2 sequences are MDHEN and SYDVKM. CDR3 region: CASSPPTGGNQPQHF. The DNA of the CDR3 is TGTGCCAGCAGTCCACCCACAGGGGGCAATCAGCCCCAGCATTTT.

This clone was found a few times. The rearrangement links TRBV6-1 to TRBJ1-6, with 7 bases matching TRBD1. Germline assignment: CDR1 MNHNS and CDR2 SASEGT. The CDR3 runs 14 residues. J gave up 5 bases and V 11 bases, and 9 bases lay outside the gene matches. This chain's CDR3 is CAAVGQGDNSPLHF. The CDR3 bases are TGTGCCGCGGTGGGGCAGGGGGATAATTCACCCCTCCACTTT.

The chain is built from TRBV7-2 and TRBJ2-7, with TRBD1 identical over 12 bases. J gave up 7 bases and V 1 base, and 11 bases lay outside the gene matches. The CDR3 consists of 17 residues. Per germline, CDR1 SGHTA and CDR2 FQGNSA. CDR3 sequence: CASSLVGGQGAMREQYF. The CDR3 DNA is TGTGCCAGCAGCTTAGTAGGGGGACAGGGGGCGATGCGGGAGCAGTACTTC.

J is TRBJ1-1 and V is TRBV30; TRBD1 aligns across 7 bases. This CDR3 has 15 amino acids. With V trimmed by 7 bases and J by 4 bases, 15 bases remained unmatched. From germline, CDR1 is GTSNPN and CDR2 SVGIG (reference sequence). The CDR3 sequence is CAFSPPTGSRTEAFF. The CDR3 coding sequence is TGTGCCTTCTCTCCTCCGACAGGGTCCCGCACTGAAGCTTTCTTT.

CDR3 in amino acids: CASSPDSFYNSPLHF. CDR3 sequence (DNA): TGTGCCAGCAGCCCGGACAGCTTCTATAATTCACCCCTCCACTTT. This chain links TRBV28 with TRBJ1-6; D perhaps matches TRBD1 (6 bases). Trimming pared 6 bases from V and 3 bases from J, leaving 12 bases between. The length of the CDR3 is 15 residues. Germline CDR1 MDHEN, CDR2 SYDVKM.

Turning to this clone: The same CDR3 arises from other DNA sequences in this sample as well. DNA of the CDR3: TGTGCCAGCAGCCCGGGACAGGGTAACACTGAAGCTTTCTTT. This translates into CASSPGQGNTEAFF. The chain links TRBV7-3 to TRBJ1-1; 9 bases align to TRBD1. This CDR3 region has 14 residues. CDR1 and CDR2 from the germline V gene are SGHTA and FQGTGA. V lost 5 bases to trimming and J lost 2 bases; unmatched junction nucleotides: 3.

The chain has TRBV5-1 and TRBJ2-7, with TRBD1 matching over 9 bases. The CDR3 contains 14 residues. Germline CDR1 reads SGHRS; CDR2 reads YFSETQ. J lost 2 bases, V lost 0 bases, and 0 bases had no gene match. This chain's CDR3 is CASSLDRGPYEQYF. In DNA, the CDR3 is TGCGCCAGCAGCTTGGACAGGGGGCCCTACGAGCAGTACTTC.

This chain joins TRBV27 and TRBJ2-3; D is ambiguous. CDR1 and CDR2 from the germline V gene are MNHEY and SMNVEV (reference sequence). This CDR3 region has 13 residues. V was shortened by 4 bases and J by 10 bases, with 15 bases between the two germline ends. The CDR3 sequence: CASSSSTLLAQYF. CDR3 coding DNA: TGTGCCAGCAGTTCCTCGACGCTCCTCGCGCAGTATTTT.

The CDR3 DNA reads TGTGCCAGCAGCTTAAGGGGTGGCACTGAAGCTTTCTTT. Translated: CASSLRGGTEAFF. The chain has TRBV7-2 and TRBJ1-1, with D tentatively TRBD1 (5 bases). V dropped 2 bases and J dropped 4 bases, with 8 bases sitting between them. Germline CDR1 SGHTA, CDR2 FQGNSA. This CDR3 contains 13 residues.

The chain has TRBV27 and TRBJ2-7; TRBD2 is a possible D gene (5 bases). Germline V gene sequence: CDR1 MNHEY, CDR2 SMNVEV (reference sequence). The CDR3 consists of 16 residues. The V gene lost 5 bases and the J gene lost 9 bases, with 26 bases spanning the gap. CDR3 coding DNA: TGTGCCAGCAGTCCTGTGATCGTGGACGGCGCAAGCGGGCAGTACTTC. Its protein is CASSPVIVDGASGQYF.